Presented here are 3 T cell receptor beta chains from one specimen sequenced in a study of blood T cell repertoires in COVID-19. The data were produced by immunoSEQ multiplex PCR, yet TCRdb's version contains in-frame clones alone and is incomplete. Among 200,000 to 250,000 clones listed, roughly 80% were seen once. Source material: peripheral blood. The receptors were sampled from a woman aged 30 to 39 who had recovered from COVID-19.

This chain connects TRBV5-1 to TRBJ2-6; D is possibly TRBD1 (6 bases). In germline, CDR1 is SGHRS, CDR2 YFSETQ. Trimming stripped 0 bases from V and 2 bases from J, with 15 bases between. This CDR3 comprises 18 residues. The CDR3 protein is CASSLGPDRSTGANVLTF. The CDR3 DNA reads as TGCGCCAGCAGCTTGGGGCCGGACAGAAGTACTGGGGCCAACGTCCTGACTTTC.

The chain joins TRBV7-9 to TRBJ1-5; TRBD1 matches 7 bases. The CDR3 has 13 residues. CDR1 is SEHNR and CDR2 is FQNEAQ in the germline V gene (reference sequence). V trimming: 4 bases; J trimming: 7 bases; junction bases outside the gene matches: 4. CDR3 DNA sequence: TGTGCCAGCAGCTCTCAGGGGGACCAGCCCCAGCATTTT. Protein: CASSSQGDQPQHF. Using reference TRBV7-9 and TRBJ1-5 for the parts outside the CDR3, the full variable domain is DTGVSQNPRHKITKRGQNVTFRCDPISEHNRLYWYRQTLGQGPEFLTYFQNEAQLEKSRLLSDRFSAERPKGSFSTLEIQRTEQGDSAMYLCASSSQGDQPQHFGDGTRLSIL.

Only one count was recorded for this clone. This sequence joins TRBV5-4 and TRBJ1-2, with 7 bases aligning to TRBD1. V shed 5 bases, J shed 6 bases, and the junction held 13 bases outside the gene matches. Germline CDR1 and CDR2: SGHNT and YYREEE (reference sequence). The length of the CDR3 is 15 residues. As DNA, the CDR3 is TGTGCCAGCAGACCCAGGGGGGAGACGACGAATGGCTACACCTTC. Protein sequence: CASRPRGETTNGYTF.